The rows below give T cell receptor beta chains drawn from one sample of a study of blood T cell repertoires in COVID-19. TCRdb's table, derived via immunoSEQ multiplex PCR, lists solely in-frame clones and lacks some. The table includes about 200,000 clones, 81% detected once. Source material: peripheral blood. The receptors come from a woman over 75 with acute or convalescent COVID-19. The CDR3 runs from the conserved cysteine through the conserved F or W. Fields, in order: V gene, CDR3 protein.

V: TRBV6-1
CDR3: CASSELSRDKNIQYF

V: TRBV6-5
CDR3: CASSYVLAGYNEQFF

V: TRBV24-1
CDR3: CATSELDREVNSPLHF

V: TRBV13
CDR3: CASSRGGQGAYGYTF

V: TRBV7-8
CDR3: CASSFKPQGRSNQPQHF

V: TRBV5-1
CDR3: CASSWQGISGNTIYF

V: TRBV3-1/TRBV3-2
CDR3: CASRPSGVSRYNEQFF

V: TRBV6-5
CDR3: CASRGQGAGNTIYF

V: TRBV24-1
CDR3: CATSDKGTSGSNEQFF

V: TRBV30
CDR3: CAWRGQGAGTEAFF

V: TRBV5-1
CDR3: CASSSGLAGADTQYF

V: TRBV14
CDR3: CASSQDPEKERGYTF

V: TRBV5-5
CDR3: CASSWGQGADTQYF

V: TRBV5-1
CDR3: CASSLDRGTDTQYF

V: TRBV2
CDR3: CASNSNRGTEGYTF

V: TRBV24-1
CDR3: CATSDNWAGNTGELFF

V: TRBV12-3/TRBV12-4
CDR3: CASSLGGGYTF

V: TRBV28
CDR3: CASSPKPTGSNQPQHF

V: TRBV5-6
CDR3: CASSLVRGEQFF

V: TRBV3-1/TRBV3-2
CDR3: CASSQGGIFTDTQYF

V: TRBV3-1/TRBV3-2
CDR3: CASSQVAGLSNTGELFF

V: TRBV4-2
CDR3: CASSQEFRGNGYTF

V: TRBV7-2
CDR3: CASSLSPYEQYF

V: TRBV5-4
CDR3: CASSAYSGGNTGELFF